These T cell receptor beta chains were read from a single sample in a study of siplizumab effects on memory and regulatory T cells. Profiled with immunoSEQ multiplex PCR; TCRdb holds only in-frame clones, not every one. The profile shows 80,000 to 130,000 clones, 75% to 95% of them singletons. Sequencing was carried out using CD4+ T cells sorted from blood. The receptor source for this set is a human donor in good health. Some clones in this sample may be carry-over from other donors' samples. The CDR3 runs from the conserved cysteine through the conserved F or W. A D gene is named only where the DNA matches it firmly. Some rows have no size entry. The others give once, few or many, or a class for an expanded clone.

TRBJ2-4	TRBD2	NA	TRBV19	CASRGRGEFIGKNIQYF	TGTGCCAGTAGAGGGAGGGGCGAGTTTATTGGCAAAAACATTCAGTACTTC
TRBJ2-3	TRBD1	NA	TRBV25-1	CASSGPGQLSTDTQYF	TGTGCCAGCAGTGGTCCGGGACAGCTAAGCACAGATACGCAGTATTTT
TRBJ1-5	NA	NA	TRBV30	CAWSEGLRSNQPQHF	TGTGCCTGGAGTGAGGGGCTGAGGAGCAATCAGCCCCAGCATTTT
TRBJ2-1	TRBD2	few	TRBV27	CARDLAGGEHEQFF	TGTGCCAGGGACCTAGCGGGAGGGGAGCATGAGCAGTTCTTC
TRBJ2-7	TRBD2	NA	TRBV9	CASSVASGSYEQYF	TGTGCCAGCAGCGTAGCTAGCGGGAGCTACGAGCAGTACTTC
TRBJ2-5	NA	NA	TRBV15	CATSRGLGPQETQYF	TGTGCCACCAGCAGGGGTCTGGGACCCCAAGAGACCCAGTACTTC
TRBJ2-7	NA	NA	TRBV15	CATSPRDSGYEQYF	TGTGCCACCAGCCCCCGGGACAGCGGGTACGAGCAGTACTTC
TRBJ1-2	TRBD1	once	TRBV30	CAWSVGGSGYTF	TGTGCCTGGAGTGTAGGGGGCTCTGGCTACACCTTC
TRBJ1-1	NA	NA	TRBV6-5	CASSLDLYTEAFF	TGTGCCAGCAGTCTAGACCTTTACACTGAAGCTTTCTTT
TRBJ2-5	NA	NA	TRBV7-9	CASSFEPGTQTQYF	TGTGCCAGCAGCTTCGAACCCGGGACCCAGACCCAGTACTTC
TRBJ2-7	NA	NA	TRBV9	CASSVGPPPYEQYF	TGTGCCAGCAGCGTAGGGCCCCCCCCCTACGAGCAGTACTTC
TRBJ2-3	NA	NA	TRBV10-3	CAIRGTYSTDTQYF	TGTGCCATCAGGGGGACATATAGCACAGATACGCAGTATTTT
TRBJ1-4	TRBD1	NA	TRBV25-1	CASSDRGPSNEKLFF	TGTGCCAGCAGCGACAGGGGGCCTTCTAATGAAAAACTGTTTTTT
TRBJ2-5	TRBD2	NA	TRBV6-1	CASSEAWGRAVETQYF	TGTGCCAGCAGTGAAGCCTGGGGGAGGGCCGTAGAGACCCAGTACTTC
TRBJ2-5	TRBD1	NA	TRBV19	CASSLLWTGGETQYF	TGTGCCAGTAGTCTCCTTTGGACAGGGGGCGAGACCCAGTACTTC
TRBJ2-2	TRBD2	NA	TRBV7-6	CASSPSSGRLSGELFF	TGTGCCAGCAGCCCATCTAGCGGGAGGTTGTCCGGGGAGCTGTTTTTT
TRBJ1-1	NA	NA	TRBV6-5	CASSTHANTEAFF	TGTGCCAGCAGTACACACGCAAACACTGAAGCTTTCTTT
TRBJ1-5	NA	NA	TRBV18	CASSPLGQPQHF	TGTGCCAGCTCACCTTTGGGTCAGCCCCAGCATTTT
TRBJ2-7	TRBD2	NA	TRBV27	CASSLRSSGSQSYEQYF	TGTGCCAGCAGTTTAAGGTCTAGCGGGAGTCAATCCTACGAGCAGTACTTC
TRBJ1-5	NA	NA	TRBV6-1	CASGMFPSNQPQHF	TGTGCCAGCGGTATGTTCCCGAGCAATCAGCCCCAGCATTTT
TRBJ2-1	TRBD2	NA	TRBV7-6	CASSLVGLAGVGQFF	TGTGCCAGCAGCTTAGTTGGACTAGCGGGAGTCGGGCAGTTCTTC
TRBJ1-1	TRBD1	NA	TRBV5-1	CASSLATGGITEAFF	TGCGCCAGCAGCTTGGCCACAGGGGGAATCACTGAAGCTTTCTTT
TRBJ2-5	NA	NA	TRBV27	CASSFIGETQYF	TGTGCCAGCAGTTTTATTGGGGAGACCCAGTACTTC
TRBJ2-2	NA	NA	TRBV19	CASPSPKNTGELFF	TGTGCCAGTCCTAGCCCCAAGAACACCGGGGAGCTGTTTTTT
TRBJ1-4	NA	NA	TRBV7-2	CASSLNSLVSNEKLFF	TGTGCCAGCAGCTTAAATTCTCTTGTGTCTAATGAAAAACTGTTTTTT
TRBJ1-5	NA	NA	TRBV7-8	CASTMETERNQPQHF	TGTGCCAGCACCATGGAGACAGAAAGAAATCAGCCCCAGCATTTT
TRBJ2-1	TRBD2	NA	TRBV30	CAGQAGGISSYNEQFF	TGTGCCGGGCAGGCGGGAGGGATTAGCTCCTACAATGAGCAGTTCTTC
TRBJ2-3	TRBD2	NA	TRBV6-1	CASSVGLAGGFTDTQYF	TGTGCCAGCAGTGTAGGGCTAGCGGGAGGTTTCACAGATACGCAGTATTTT
TRBJ1-2	NA	NA	TRBV25-1	CASSNGRGKSYTF	TGTGCCAGCAGTAACGGCAGGGGAAAGAGCTACACCTTC
TRBJ2-3	TRBD1	NA	TRBV29-1	CSVLPADRGGPDTQYF	TGCAGCGTTCTGCCAGCCGATAGAGGGGGCCCAGATACGCAGTATTTT
TRBJ1-4	NA	NA	TRBV19	CASSISWSNEKLFF	TGTGCCAGTAGTATTTCTTGGTCTAACGAAAAACTGTTTTTT
TRBJ2-2	NA	NA	TRBV25-1	CASSEYRGVDTGELFF	TGTGCCAGCAGTGAATATCGAGGGGTTGACACCGGGGAGCTGTTTTTT
TRBJ1-5	NA	NA	TRBV28	CAIYGVYNQPQHF	TGTGCCATCTATGGGGTATACAATCAGCCCCAGCATTTT
TRBJ2-7	NA	few	TRBV19	CASSGDTLRSGEQYF	TGTGCCAGTAGTGGGGACACTCTACGAAGTGGAGAGCAGTACTTC
TRBJ2-5	TRBD1	NA	TRBV5-1	CASSPRDRTSQETQYF	TGCGCCAGCAGCCCGCGGGACAGGACGTCCCAAGAGACCCAGTACTTC
TRBJ2-7	NA	NA	TRBV15	CATSRDRGLVNEQYF	TGTGCCACCAGCAGAGATAGAGGGCTAGTTAACGAGCAGTACTTC
TRBJ2-3	NA	NA	TRBV7-3	CASSLTPVITDTQYF	TGTGCCAGCAGCTTAACGCCGGTCATCACAGATACGCAGTATTTT